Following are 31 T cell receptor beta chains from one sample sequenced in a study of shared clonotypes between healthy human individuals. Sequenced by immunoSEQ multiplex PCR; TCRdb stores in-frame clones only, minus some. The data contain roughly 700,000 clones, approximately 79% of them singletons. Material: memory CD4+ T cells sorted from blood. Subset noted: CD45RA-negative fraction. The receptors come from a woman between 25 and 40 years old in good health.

DNA of the CDR3: TGTGCCAGCAGCCTCCGTCGACGGGGATACGAGCAGTACTTC. It codes for CASSLRRRGYEQYF. J is TRBJ2-7 and V is TRBV5-6; the D gene is possibly TRBD2 (5 bases). CDR3 length: 14 residues. V lost 4 bases and J 4 bases, leaving 15 bases between the germline ends. Germline V gene data show CDR1 as SGHDT and CDR2 as YYEEEE.

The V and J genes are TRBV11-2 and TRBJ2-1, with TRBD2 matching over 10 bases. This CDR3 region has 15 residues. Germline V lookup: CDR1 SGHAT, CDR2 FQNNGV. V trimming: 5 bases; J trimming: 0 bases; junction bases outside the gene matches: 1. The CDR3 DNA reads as TGTGCCAGCAGCCTAGCGGGAGTCTCCTACAATGAGCAGTTCTTC. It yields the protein CASSLAGVSYNEQFF. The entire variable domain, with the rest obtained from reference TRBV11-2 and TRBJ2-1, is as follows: EAGVAQSPRYKIIEKRQSVAFWCNPISGHATLYWYQQILGQGPKLLIQFQNNGVVDDSQLPKDRFSAERLKGVDSTLKIQPAKLEDSAVYLCASSLAGVSYNEQFFGPGTRLTVL.

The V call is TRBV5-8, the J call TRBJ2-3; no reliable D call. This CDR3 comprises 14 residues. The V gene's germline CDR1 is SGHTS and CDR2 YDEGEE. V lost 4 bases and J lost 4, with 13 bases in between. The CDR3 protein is CASSISPRADTQYF. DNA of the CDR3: TGTGCCAGCAGCATATCCCCCCGGGCAGATACGCAGTATTTT.

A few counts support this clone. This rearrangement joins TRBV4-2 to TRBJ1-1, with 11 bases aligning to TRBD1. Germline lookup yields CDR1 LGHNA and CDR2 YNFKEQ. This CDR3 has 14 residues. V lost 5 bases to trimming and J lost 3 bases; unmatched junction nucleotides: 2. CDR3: CASSKGQGDTEAFF. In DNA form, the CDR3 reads TGTGCCAGCAGCAAGGGACAGGGGGACACTGAAGCTTTCTTT.

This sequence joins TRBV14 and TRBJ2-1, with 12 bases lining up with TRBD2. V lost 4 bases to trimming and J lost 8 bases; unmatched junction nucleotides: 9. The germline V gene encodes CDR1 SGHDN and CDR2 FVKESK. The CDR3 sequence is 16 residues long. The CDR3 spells CASSPILAGGHYEQFF. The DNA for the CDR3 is TGTGCCAGCAGCCCCATTCTAGCGGGAGGGCACTATGAGCAGTTCTTC.

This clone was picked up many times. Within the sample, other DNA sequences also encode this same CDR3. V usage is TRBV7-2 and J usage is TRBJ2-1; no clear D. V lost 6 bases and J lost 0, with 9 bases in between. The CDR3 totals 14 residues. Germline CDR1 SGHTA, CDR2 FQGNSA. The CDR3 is CASSFSSSYNEQFF. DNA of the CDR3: TGTGCCAGCAGTTTTAGCAGCTCCTACAATGAGCAGTTCTTC.

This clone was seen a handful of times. CDR3 protein: CASRTEGPPDTQYF. CDR3 in DNA: TGCGCCAGCAGAACGGAGGGCCCGCCAGATACGCAGTATTTT. V gene TRBV5-1 combines with J gene TRBJ2-3; D is perhaps TRBD2 (6 bases). Per germline, CDR1 SGHRS and CDR2 YFSETQ. The CDR3 is 14 amino acids. The V gene lost 5 bases and the J gene lost 4 bases, with 14 bases spanning the gap. The full variable domain, completed using reference TRBV5-1 and TRBJ2-3, is KAGVTQTPRYLIKTRGQQVTLSCSPISGHRSVSWYQQTPGQGLQFLFEYFSETQRNKGNFPGRFSGRQFSNSRSEMNVSTLELGDSALYLCASRTEGPPDTQYFGPGTRLTVL.

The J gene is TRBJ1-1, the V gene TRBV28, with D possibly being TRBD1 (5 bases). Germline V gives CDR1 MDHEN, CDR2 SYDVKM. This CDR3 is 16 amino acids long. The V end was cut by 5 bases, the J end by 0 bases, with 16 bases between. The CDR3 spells CASSRPGVGLNTEAFF. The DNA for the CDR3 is TGTGCCAGCAGTCGCCCGGGGGTGGGGTTGAACACTGAAGCTTTCTTT.

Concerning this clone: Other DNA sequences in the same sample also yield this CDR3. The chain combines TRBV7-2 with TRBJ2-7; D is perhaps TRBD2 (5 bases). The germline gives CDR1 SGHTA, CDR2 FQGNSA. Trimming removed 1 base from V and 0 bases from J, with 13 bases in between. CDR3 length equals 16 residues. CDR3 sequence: CASSLGGAVSSYEQYF. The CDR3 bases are TGTGCCAGCAGCTTAGGTGGAGCGGTGAGCTCCTACGAGCAGTACTTC.

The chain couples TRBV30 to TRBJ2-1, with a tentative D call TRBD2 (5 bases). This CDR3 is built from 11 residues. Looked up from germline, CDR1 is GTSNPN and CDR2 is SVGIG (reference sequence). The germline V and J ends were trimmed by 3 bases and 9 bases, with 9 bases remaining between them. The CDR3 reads CAWSGVGEQFF. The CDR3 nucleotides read TGTGCCTGGAGCGGGGTGGGTGAGCAGTTCTTC.

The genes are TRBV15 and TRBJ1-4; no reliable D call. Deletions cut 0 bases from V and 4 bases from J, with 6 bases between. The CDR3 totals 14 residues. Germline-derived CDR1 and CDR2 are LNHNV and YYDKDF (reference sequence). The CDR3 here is CATSREKGNEKLFF. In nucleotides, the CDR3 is TGTGCCACCAGCAGAGAAAAGGGTAATGAAAAACTGTTTTTT.

CDR3 DNA sequence: TGCGCCAGCAGCTCCCAGGAGAACAATGAGCAGTTCTTC. This gives the protein CASSSQENNEQFF. The rearrangement links TRBV5-1 to TRBJ2-1; D gene ambiguous. This CDR3 has 13 residues. V was pared by 3 bases and J by 5 bases, with 9 bases between. Germline lookup yields CDR1 SGHRS and CDR2 YFSETQ.

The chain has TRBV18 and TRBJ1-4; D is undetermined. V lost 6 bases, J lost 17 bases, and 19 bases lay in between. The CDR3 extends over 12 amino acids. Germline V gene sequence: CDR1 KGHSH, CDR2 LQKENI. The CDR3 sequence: CASSGNQELLFF. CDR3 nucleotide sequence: TGTGCCAGCTCCGGAAACCAGGAGCTACTCTTTTTT. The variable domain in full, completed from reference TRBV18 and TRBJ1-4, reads NAGVMQNPRHLVRRRGQEARLRCSPMKGHSHVYWYRQLPEEGLKFMVYLQKENIIDESGMPKERFSAEFPKEGPSILRIQQVVRGDSAAYFCASSGNQELLFFGSGTQLSVL.

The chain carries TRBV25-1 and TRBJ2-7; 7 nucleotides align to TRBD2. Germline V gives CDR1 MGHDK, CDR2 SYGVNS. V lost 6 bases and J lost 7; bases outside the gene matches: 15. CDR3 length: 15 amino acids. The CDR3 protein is CASSATSAYSREQYF. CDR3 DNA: TGTGCCAGCAGCGCTACTAGCGCCTACTCTAGGGAGCAGTACTTC.

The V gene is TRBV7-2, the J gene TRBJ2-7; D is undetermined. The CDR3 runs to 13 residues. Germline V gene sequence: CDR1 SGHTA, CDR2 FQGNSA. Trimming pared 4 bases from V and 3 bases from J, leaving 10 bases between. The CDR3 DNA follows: TGTGCCAGCAGCTCCTACTTAGACTACGAGCAGTACTTC. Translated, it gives CASSSYLDYEQYF.

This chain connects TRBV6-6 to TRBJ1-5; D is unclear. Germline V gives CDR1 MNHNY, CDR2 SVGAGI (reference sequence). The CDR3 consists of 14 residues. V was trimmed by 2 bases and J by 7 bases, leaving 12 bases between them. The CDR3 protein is CASSYTRDSQPQHF. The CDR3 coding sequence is TGTGCCAGCAGTTACACCCGGGATTCACAGCCCCAGCATTTT.

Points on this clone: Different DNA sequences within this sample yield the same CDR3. This chain's CDR3 is CASSPRGVNTEAFF. The CDR3 coding sequence is TGCGCCAGCAGCCCCAGAGGGGTAAACACTGAAGCTTTCTTT. V gene TRBV5-1 combines with J gene TRBJ1-1, with D perhaps matching TRBD1 (5 bases). The ends were cut back, 4 bases at V and 2 bases at J, with 12 bases in the middle. The CDR3 is made up of 14 amino acids. CDR1 is SGHRS and CDR2 is YFSETQ in the germline V gene.

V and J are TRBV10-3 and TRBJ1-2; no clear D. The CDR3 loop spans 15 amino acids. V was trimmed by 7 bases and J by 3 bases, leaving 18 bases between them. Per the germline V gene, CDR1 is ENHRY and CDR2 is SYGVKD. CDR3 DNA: TGTGCCATCAAGGGCCAGAACACGGCAGACTATGGCTACACCTTC. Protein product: CAIKGQNTADYGYTF.

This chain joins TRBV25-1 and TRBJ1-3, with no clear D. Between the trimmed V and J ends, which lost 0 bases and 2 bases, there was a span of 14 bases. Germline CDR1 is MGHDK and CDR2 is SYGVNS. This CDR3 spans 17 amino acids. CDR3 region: CASSEYYGEFTGNTIYF. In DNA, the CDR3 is TGTGCCAGCAGTGAATATTACGGGGAGTTCACTGGAAACACCATATATTTT.

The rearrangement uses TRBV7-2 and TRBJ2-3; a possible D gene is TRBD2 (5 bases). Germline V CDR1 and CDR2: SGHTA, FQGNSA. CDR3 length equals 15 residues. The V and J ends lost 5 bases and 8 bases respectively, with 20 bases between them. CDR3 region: CASSPLAGGLTTQYF. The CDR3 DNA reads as TGTGCCAGCAGCCCTCTTGCGGGTGGGCTAACTACGCAGTATTTT.

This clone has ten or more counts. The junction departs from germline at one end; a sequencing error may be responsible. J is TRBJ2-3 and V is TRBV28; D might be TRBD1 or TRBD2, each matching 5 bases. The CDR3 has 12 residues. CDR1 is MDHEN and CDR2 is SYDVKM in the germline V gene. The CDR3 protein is CASSLLGETRYF. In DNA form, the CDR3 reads TGTGCCAGCAGTTTATTGGGGGAGACGCGGTATTTT. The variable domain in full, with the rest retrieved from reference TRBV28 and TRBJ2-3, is DVKVTQSSRYLVKRTGEKVFLECVQDMDHENMFWYRQDPGLGLRLIYFSYDVKMKEKGDIPEGYSVSREKKERFSLILESASTNQTSMYLCASSLLGETRYFGPGTRLTVL.

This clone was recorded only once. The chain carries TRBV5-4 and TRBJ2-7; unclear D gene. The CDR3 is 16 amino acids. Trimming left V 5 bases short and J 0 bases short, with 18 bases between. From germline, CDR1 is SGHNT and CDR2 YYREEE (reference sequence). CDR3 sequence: CASSRVLSTTSYEQYF. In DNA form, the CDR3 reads TGTGCCAGCAGTCGAGTCCTATCTACCACCTCCTACGAGCAGTACTTC.

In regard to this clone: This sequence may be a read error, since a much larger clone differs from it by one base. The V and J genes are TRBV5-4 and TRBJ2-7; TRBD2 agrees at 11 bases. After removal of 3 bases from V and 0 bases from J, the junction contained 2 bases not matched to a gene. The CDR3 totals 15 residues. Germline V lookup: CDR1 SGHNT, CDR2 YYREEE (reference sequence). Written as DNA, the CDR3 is TGTGCCAGCAGCTCAACTAGCGGGAGCTCCTACGAGCAGTACTTC. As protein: CASSSTSGSSYEQYF.

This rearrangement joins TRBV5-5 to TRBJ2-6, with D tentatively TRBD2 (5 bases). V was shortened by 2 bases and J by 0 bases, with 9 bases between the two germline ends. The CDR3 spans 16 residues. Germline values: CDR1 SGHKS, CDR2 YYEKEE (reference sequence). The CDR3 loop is CASSFRGYSGANVLTF. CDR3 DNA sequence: TGTGCCAGCAGCTTTCGGGGATACTCTGGGGCCAACGTCCTGACTTTC.

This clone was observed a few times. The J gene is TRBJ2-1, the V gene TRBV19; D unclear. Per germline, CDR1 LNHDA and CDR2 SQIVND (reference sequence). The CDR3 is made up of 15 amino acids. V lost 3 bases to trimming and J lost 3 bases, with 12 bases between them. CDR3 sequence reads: CASSITTASYNEQFF. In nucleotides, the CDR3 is TGTGCCAGTAGTATTACGACTGCAAGCTACAATGAGCAGTTCTTC.

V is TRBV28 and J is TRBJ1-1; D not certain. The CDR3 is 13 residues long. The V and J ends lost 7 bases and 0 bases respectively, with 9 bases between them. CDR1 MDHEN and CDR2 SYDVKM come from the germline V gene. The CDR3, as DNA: TGTGCCAGCATGTCCGGTATGAACACTGAAGCTTTCTTT. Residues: CASMSGMNTEAFF.

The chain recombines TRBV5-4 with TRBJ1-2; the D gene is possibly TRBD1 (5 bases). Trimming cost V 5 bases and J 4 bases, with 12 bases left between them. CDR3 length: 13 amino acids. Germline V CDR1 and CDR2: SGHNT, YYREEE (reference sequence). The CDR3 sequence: CASRAQGVYGYTF. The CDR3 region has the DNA TGTGCCAGCAGGGCCCAGGGAGTCTATGGCTACACCTTC.

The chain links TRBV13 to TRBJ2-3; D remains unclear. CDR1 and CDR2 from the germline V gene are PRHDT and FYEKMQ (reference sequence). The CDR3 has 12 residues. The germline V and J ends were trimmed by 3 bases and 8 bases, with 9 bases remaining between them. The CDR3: CASSFNRATQYF. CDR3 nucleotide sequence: TGTGCCAGCAGCTTTAACCGAGCTACGCAGTATTTT.

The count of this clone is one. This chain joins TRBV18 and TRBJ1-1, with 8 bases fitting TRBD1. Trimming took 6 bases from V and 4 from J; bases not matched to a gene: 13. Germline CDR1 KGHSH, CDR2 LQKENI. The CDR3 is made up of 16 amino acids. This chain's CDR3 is CASSPSGTGSGTEAFF. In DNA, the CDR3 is TGTGCCAGCTCCCCAAGCGGGACAGGTTCGGGCACTGAAGCTTTCTTT.

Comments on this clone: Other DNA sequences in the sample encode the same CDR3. The CDR3 reads CASSSGQNYEQYF. DNA for the CDR3: TGTGCCAGCAGCTCCGGACAGAACTACGAGCAGTACTTC. J is TRBJ2-7 and V is TRBV7-2, with D possibly TRBD1 on 6 matching bases. Trimming left V 4 bases short and J 3 bases short, with 10 bases between. In germline, CDR1 is SGHTA, CDR2 FQGNSA. This CDR3 spans 13 amino acids.

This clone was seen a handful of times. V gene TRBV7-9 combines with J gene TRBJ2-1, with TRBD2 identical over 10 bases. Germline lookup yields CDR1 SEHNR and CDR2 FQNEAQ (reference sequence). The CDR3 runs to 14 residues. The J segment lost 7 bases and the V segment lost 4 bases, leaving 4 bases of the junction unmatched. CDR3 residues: CASSSSGSWNEQFF. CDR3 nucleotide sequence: TGTGCCAGCAGCTCTAGCGGGAGTTGGAATGAGCAGTTCTTC.